The 18 T cell receptor beta chains below were found in one sample sequenced in a study of blood T cell repertoires in COVID-19. The protocol was immunoSEQ multiplex PCR, while the TCRdb copy is restricted to in-frame clones and leaves out a portion. This sample yields around 160,000 clones, of which around four fifths are seen a single time; roughly 3% belongs to the top ten. The sample was peripheral blood. The receptor set was obtained from a middle-aged woman with active or convalescent COVID-19.

The genes are TRBV27 and TRBJ1-6, with TRBD1 identical over 9 bases. The ends lost 2 bases at V and 6 bases at J; junction bases unmatched: 11. Germline CDR1 MNHEY, CDR2 SMNVEV (reference sequence). This CDR3 comprises 18 residues. This CDR3 is CASSLNPPWDRANSPLHF. CDR3 DNA: TGTGCCAGCAGTTTAAATCCCCCCTGGGACAGGGCTAATTCACCCCTCCACTTT.

The rearrangement joins TRBV24-1 to TRBJ2-1; possible D gene TRBD1, 5 bases. Germline CDR1 and CDR2: KGHDR and SFDVKD. CDR3 length equals 15 residues. V lost 5 bases, J lost 7 bases, and 17 bases lay in between. The CDR3 spells CATSGPPWGTNEQFF. The CDR3 region has the DNA TGTGCCACCAGTGGTCCCCCCTGGGGCACAAATGAGCAGTTCTTC.

The chain recombines TRBV11-2 with TRBJ2-3, with no clear D. Deletions cut 9 bases from V and 2 bases from J, with 9 bases between. From germline, CDR1 is SGHAT and CDR2 FQNNGV. CDR3 length: 12 amino acids. The CDR3 here is CASNRLTDTQYF. CDR3 nucleotide sequence: TGTGCCAGTAACCGACTCACAGATACGCAGTATTTT.

The chain has TRBV10-3 and TRBJ2-7, with D perhaps matching TRBD2 (6 bases). Germline assignment: CDR1 ENHRY and CDR2 SYGVKD. This CDR3 spans 17 amino acids. Trimming pared 0 bases from V and 3 bases from J, leaving 18 bases between. CDR3 loop: CAISESFLVAEYYEQYF. For the CDR3, the DNA is TGTGCCATCAGTGAGTCGTTCTTAGTAGCGGAGTACTACGAGCAGTACTTC.

The rearrangement links TRBV12-3 or TRBV12-4 to TRBJ2-7; perhaps TRBD2 as D (5 bases). The CDR3 is 13 amino acids. The V end was cut by 4 bases, the J end by 3 bases, with 10 bases between. CDR3 amino acids: CASSWARGYEQYF. The DNA of the CDR3 is TGTGCCAGCAGTTGGGCACGGGGCTACGAGCAGTACTTC.

The V call is TRBV4-3, the J call TRBJ1-2, with TRBD1 identical over 7 bases. The CDR3 runs to 17 residues. V gave up 1 base and J gave up 3 bases; unmatched junction bases: 11. CDR1 and CDR2 from the germline V gene are LGHNA and YSLEER. The CDR3 region has the DNA TGCGCCAGCAGCCAAGCGGGTTTAAAACAGGGGTACTATGGCTACACCTTC. This translates into CASSQAGLKQGYYGYTF.

The V call is TRBV10-3, the J call TRBJ2-3; tentative D call: TRBD1 (7 bases). CDR1 ENHRY and CDR2 SYGVKD come from the germline V gene. The CDR3 is 16 amino acids. Trimming pared 2 bases from V and 1 base from J, leaving 13 bases between. CDR3 coding DNA: TGTGCCATCAGTGAGCCCGACAGGGAGGGCACAGATACGCAGTATTTT. The encoded protein is CAISEPDREGTDTQYF.

CDR3 in DNA: TGTGCCAGCAGACAAGCGAGGGGGTCCTATGGCTACACCTTC. It codes for CASRQARGSYGYTF. This chain connects TRBV27 to TRBJ1-2; a weak D match, TRBD1 (6 bases). Deletions cut 6 bases from V and 4 bases from J, with 15 bases between. The CDR3 runs to 14 residues. CDR1 MNHEY and CDR2 SMNVEV come from the germline V gene (reference sequence).

The chain employs TRBV6-5 and TRBJ2-7, with TRBD1 as a possible D gene (6 bases). Germline-derived CDR1 and CDR2 are MNHEY and SVGAGI. Trimming shortened V by 6 bases and J by 0 bases, and 15 bases separated the two germline ends. The CDR3 is 15 amino acids. The CDR3 DNA follows: TGTGCCAGCAGCACAGGGTTCCCTCTCTCCTACGAGCAGTACTTC. Its translation: CASSTGFPLSYEQYF.

This clone has just one count. The chain recombines TRBV2 with TRBJ1-2, with 7 bases identical to TRBD1. The CDR3 spans 15 residues. The V gene end was trimmed by 5 bases and the J gene end by 4 bases; junction bases not matched to a gene: 10. Per germline, CDR1 SNHLY and CDR2 FYNNEI. In nucleotides, the CDR3 is TGTGCCAGCAGTTACACATCGGGACAGCGCTATGGCTACACCTTC. Residues: CASSYTSGQRYGYTF.

This chain uses TRBV7-9 with TRBJ2-1; 7 nucleotides agree with TRBD2. Germline loops: CDR1 SEHNR, CDR2 FQNEAQ (reference sequence). The CDR3 loop spans 15 amino acids. V lost 5 bases to trimming and J lost 0 bases; unmatched junction nucleotides: 4. CDR3 protein: CASSVPSGSYNEQFF. CDR3 DNA sequence: TGTGCCAGCAGCGTACCTAGCGGCTCCTACAATGAGCAGTTCTTC.

The chain recombines TRBV29-1 with TRBJ1-2; D ambiguous. V was clipped by 4 bases and J by 4 bases, with 10 bases between them. The CDR3 consists of 12 residues. The germline gives CDR1 SQVTM, CDR2 ANQGSEA. CDR3 in amino acids: CSVVRSGYGYTF. CDR3 nucleotides: TGCAGCGTTGTCCGCAGCGGCTATGGCTACACCTTC.

Details on this clone: The sample carries other DNA sequences with the same CDR3. This rearrangement joins TRBV5-1 to TRBJ2-7, with 9 bases identical to TRBD1. CDR1 is SGHRS and CDR2 is YFSETQ in the germline V gene. There are 14 residues in the CDR3. The V segment lost 4 bases and the J segment 0 bases; nucleotides outside the gene matches: 2. The CDR3: CASSGQGSSYEQYF. CDR3 bases: TGCGCCAGCAGCGGACAGGGGAGCTCCTACGAGCAGTACTTC.

In DNA form, the CDR3 reads TGTGCCAGCATGAGTCCCGGTTTTACCTACGAGCAGTACTTC. Amino acids: CASMSPGFTYEQYF. The chain couples TRBV6-5 to TRBJ2-7; D is uncertain. Germline V gives CDR1 MNHEY, CDR2 SVGAGI. CDR3 size: 14 residues. Trimming stripped 7 bases from V and 2 bases from J, with 15 bases between.

J is TRBJ1-5 and V is TRBV10-3, with 8 bases identical to TRBD1. CDR3 length: 17 amino acids. Per the germline V gene, CDR1 is ENHRY and CDR2 is SYGVKD. The J segment lost 0 bases and the V segment lost 5 bases, leaving 9 bases of the junction unmatched. The CDR3 nucleotides read TGTGCCATCAGTTGGCGGACAGGGAGCTTTAGCAATCAGCCCCAGCATTTT. Its protein product is CAISWRTGSFSNQPQHF.

The chain carries TRBV6-5 and TRBJ1-2; a weak D match, TRBD1 (6 bases). Per germline, CDR1 MNHEY and CDR2 SVGAGI. Trimming pared 6 bases from V and 7 bases from J, leaving 9 bases between. CDR3 length: 11 residues. The CDR3 sequence is CASRETGGYTF. The DNA of the CDR3 is TGTGCCAGCAGAGAGACAGGTGGCTACACCTTC.

The table lists this clone with a few counts. The V call is TRBV29-1, the J call TRBJ1-1, with D possibly matching TRBD1 (5 bases). V dropped 4 bases and J dropped 1 base, with 13 bases sitting between them. In germline, CDR1 is SQVTM, CDR2 ANQGSEA. The CDR3 is 14 residues long. CDR3 sequence: CSVVAVGANTEAFF. For the CDR3, the DNA is TGCAGCGTTGTCGCGGTAGGGGCGAACACTGAAGCTTTCTTT.

The gene calls are TRBV9 and TRBJ1-2, with 7 bases lining up with TRBD1. CDR1 SGDLS and CDR2 YYNGEE come from the germline V gene. The CDR3 has 16 amino acids. Unmatched junction bases numbered 8, after V lost 1 base and J lost 2 bases. CDR3 region: CASSVTPGQANYGYTF. Here the CDR3 DNA reads TGTGCCAGCAGCGTAACCCCCGGACAGGCGAACTATGGCTACACCTTC.